Shown below are 15 T cell receptor beta chains from a single sample sequenced in a study of CD4 T cells in relation to SARS-CoV-2 and coronaviruses. The assay was immunoSEQ multiplex PCR, and TCRdb's table has in-frame clones only and misses some. The table includes roughly 25,000 clones, roughly 80% detected once. Their target antigens are unknown. Before the COVID-19 pandemic, during about 2011-2019, CD4+ T cells were taken from unexposed donors. The cells were cultured for about ten days before CD4+ T cells were isolated. The sequencing input was CD4+ T cells from PBMCs, cultured in vitro. These receptors all stem from a human donor in good health.

The chain joins TRBV4-3 to TRBJ2-2; weak D call: TRBD2 (6 bases). Germline CDR1 is LGHNA and CDR2 is YSLEER. V lost 3 bases, J lost 2 bases, and 10 bases lay in between. The CDR3 contains 15 residues. In DNA, the CDR3 is TGCGCCAGCAGCCACAGACTAGGTAACACCGGGGAGCTGTTTTTT. It specifies CASSHRLGNTGELFF.

V and J are TRBV5-4 and TRBJ2-5, with TRBD1 identical over 8 bases. This CDR3 region has 14 residues. J was trimmed by 5 bases and V by 4 bases; bases with no gene match: 7. In germline, CDR1 is SGHNT, CDR2 YYREEE (reference sequence). The CDR3 region is CASSKRTGKETQYF. In DNA, the CDR3 is TGTGCCAGCAGCAAAAGGACAGGGAAGGAGACCCAGTACTTC.

The sample holds a few counts of this clone. The CDR3 loop reads CASSLEQGAQAPDTQYF. The DNA for the CDR3 is TGTGCCAGCTCCCTCGAACAGGGGGCGCAGGCACCCGATACGCAGTATTTT. The rearrangement links TRBV18 to TRBJ2-3, with 9 bases that match TRBD1. CDR1 is KGHSH and CDR2 is LQKENI in the germline V gene. The CDR3 has 17 amino acids. V shed 6 bases, J shed 6 bases, and the junction held 16 bases outside the gene matches. Together with reference TRBV18 and TRBJ2-3, the CDR3 gives the full variable domain: NAGVMQNPRHLVRRRGQEARLRCSPMKGHSHVYWYRQLPEEGLKFMVYLQKENIIDESGMPKERFSAEFPKEGPSILRIQQVVRGDSAAYFCASSLEQGAQAPDTQYFGPGTRLTVL.

This clone has a single count. The chain carries TRBV11-2 and TRBJ2-7; 9 bases are shared with TRBD1. The CDR3 runs 15 residues. V lost 2 bases, J lost 2 bases, and 4 bases stayed unmatched. Germline V gene data show CDR1 as SGHAT and CDR2 as FQNNGV. This CDR3 is CASSLLQGAPYEQYF. The CDR3 DNA sequence: TGTGCCAGCAGCTTACTACAGGGGGCCCCCTACGAGCAGTACTTC.

This rearrangement joins TRBV5-1 to TRBJ1-6, with a weak D call TRBD1 (6 bases). This CDR3 spans 15 amino acids. Germline lookup yields CDR1 SGHRS and CDR2 YFSETQ. V was cut by 4 bases and J by 9 bases, with 17 bases left in between. CDR3 DNA sequence: TGCGCCAGCAGCGTGGGGGGCGTGAGAACTTCACCCCTCCACTTT. The encoded protein is CASSVGGVRTSPLHF.

The V and J genes are TRBV12-5 and TRBJ1-3; unclear D gene. The germline V gene encodes CDR1 LGHNT and CDR2 FRNRAP. The length of the CDR3 is 14 residues. The V end was cut by 2 bases, the J end by 0 bases, with 5 bases between. The CDR3 DNA reads TGTGCTAGTGGTTTGCCAAGCTCTGGAAACACCATATATTTT. Residues: CASGLPSSGNTIYF.

The chain has TRBV4-2 and TRBJ2-1; no reliable D call. The CDR3 has 13 amino acids. Germline V CDR1 and CDR2: LGHNA, YNFKEQ. Trimming took 0 bases from V and 4 from J, leaving 4 bases between them. The DNA of the CDR3 is TGTGCCAGCAGCCAAGACTGGTACAATGAGCAGTTCTTC. It specifies CASSQDWYNEQFF.

This chain connects TRBV27 to TRBJ2-6; the D is unclear. The ends were cut back, 5 bases at V and 0 bases at J, with 8 bases in the middle. There are 15 residues in the CDR3. Germline values: CDR1 MNHEY, CDR2 SMNVEV (reference sequence). CDR3 region: CASSPGYSGANVLTF. DNA of the CDR3: TGTGCCAGCAGTCCCGGGTACTCTGGGGCCAACGTCCTGACTTTC.

This clone has a handful of counts. The V gene is TRBV7-3, the J gene TRBJ2-1; 7 bases fit TRBD2. The junction had 6 bases not matched to a gene; V was cut back by 1 base and J by 6 bases. The CDR3 loop spans 15 amino acids. Per germline, CDR1 SGHTA and CDR2 FQGTGA. Written as DNA, the CDR3 is TGTGCCAGCAGCTTAAGGCCTAGCGGAGGCAATGAGCAGTTCTTC. Translating it yields CASSLRPSGGNEQFF. The complete variable domain, with remaining parts taken from reference TRBV7-3 and TRBJ2-1, reads GAGVSQTPSNKVTEKGKYVELRCDPISGHTALYWYRQSLGQGPEFLIYFQGTGAADDSGLPNDRFFAVRPEGSVSTLKIQRTERGDSAVYLCASSLRPSGGNEQFFGPGTRLTVL.

Only one count was recorded for this clone. J is TRBJ2-5 and V is TRBV5-4; 12 bases map to TRBD2. Germline values: CDR1 SGHNT, CDR2 YYREEE (reference sequence). This CDR3 has 16 amino acids. Germline trimming cut 2 bases from V and 2 bases from J; bases unmatched to any gene: 4. The chain's CDR3 is CASSFLAGGPQETQYF. The CDR3 DNA reads as TGTGCCAGCAGCTTTCTAGCGGGAGGGCCACAAGAGACCCAGTACTTC.

The chain is built from TRBV5-1 and TRBJ2-5; D not certain. The CDR3 is made up of 15 amino acids. Germline CDR1 is SGHRS and CDR2 is YFSETQ. The V end lost 2 bases, the J end lost 5 bases, and 16 bases lay between the germline ends. CDR3 sequence reads: CASSLGLNQGETQYF. The CDR3 region has the DNA TGCGCCAGCAGCTTAGGTCTCAATCAAGGGGAGACCCAGTACTTC.

The chain joins TRBV19 to TRBJ1-1; no clear D gene. Germline assignment: CDR1 LNHDA and CDR2 SQIVND (reference sequence). V gave up 7 bases and J gave up 5 bases, with 20 bases separating them. This CDR3 contains 15 residues. CDR3 region: CASNTLEAGRTEAFF. CDR3 in DNA: TGTGCCAGTAACACCCTCGAGGCCGGAAGGACTGAAGCTTTCTTT. Together with reference TRBV19 and TRBJ1-1, the CDR3 gives the full variable domain: DGGITQSPKYLFRKEGQNVTLSCEQNLNHDAMYWYRQDPGQGLRLIYYSQIVNDFQKGDIAEGYSVSREKKESFPLTVTSAQKNPTAFYLCASNTLEAGRTEAFFGQGTRLTVV.

This clone occurred a few times. The chain employs TRBV7-2 and TRBJ2-2; weak D call: TRBD2 (6 bases). Germline-derived CDR1 and CDR2 are SGHTA and FQGNSA. This CDR3 contains 14 residues. The V end was cut by 5 bases, the J end by 2 bases, with 9 bases between. CDR3 amino acids: CASSKDYNTGELFF. In DNA form, the CDR3 reads TGTGCCAGCAGCAAGGACTATAACACCGGGGAGCTGTTTTTT. The complete variable domain, with remaining parts taken from reference TRBV7-2 and TRBJ2-2, reads GAGVSQSPSNKVTEKGKDVELRCDPISGHTALYWYRQSLGQGLEFLIYFQGNSAPDKSGLPSDRFSAERTGGSVSTLTIQRTQQEDSAVYLCASSKDYNTGELFFGEGSRLTVL.

This sequence joins TRBV7-9 and TRBJ2-7, with 8 bases lining up with TRBD1. The CDR3 sequence is 15 residues long. Losses at the gene ends were 2 bases for V and 0 bases for J; bases not matched to a gene: 3. The germline V gene has CDR1 SEHNR and CDR2 FQNEAQ (reference sequence). CDR3 in DNA: TGTGCCAGCAGCTTAAACAGGGGGAGCTCCTACGAGCAGTACTTC. It specifies CASSLNRGSSYEQYF.

Comment on this clone: At one of its ends the junction is not consistent with the germline gene, which may arise from a read error. Other DNA sequences in this specimen translate into the identical CDR3. This chain uses TRBV3-1 (or the pseudogene TRBV3-2) with TRBJ2-2; a possible D gene is TRBD2 (5 bases). Germline CDR1 and CDR2: LGHDT and YNNKEL (reference sequence). The CDR3 covers 11 residues. The CDR3 sequence: CASSKPGELFF. The CDR3 nucleotides are TGTGCCAGCAGCAAACCCGGGGAGCTATTTTTT.